These 11 T cell receptor beta chains came from one sample sequenced in a study of CD8+ T cells in alopecia areata. The treatment was: oral pan-JAK inhibitor, 5-10 mg twice daily. Once RNA had been extracted, it was reverse transcribed into cDNA to act as the sequencing template. Clones were read by immunoSEQ multiplex PCR, and TCRdb kept only the in-frame ones, dropping some. The sample gives roughly 110,000 clones, over 80% of which show up once; roughly 25% is in the top ten. This specimen was CD8+ T cells sorted from blood, taken at week 24, from a patient treated with tofacitinib. These receptor sequences come from a human donor with alopecia areata.

This clone is a singleton in its sample. The rearrangement links TRBV5-1 to TRBJ2-7; D not resolved. The CDR3 extends over 13 amino acids. V was shortened by 5 bases and J by 5 bases, with 14 bases between the two germline ends. Germline CDR1 reads SGHRS; CDR2 reads YFSETQ. The CDR3 loop reads CASRNAGLDEQYF. CDR3 coding DNA: TGCGCCAGCAGAAACGCTGGGCTAGACGAGCAGTACTTC.

The gene calls are TRBV7-9 and TRBJ2-2; perhaps TRBD1 as D (6 bases). V was pared by 5 bases and J by 6 bases, with 10 bases between. This CDR3 is 13 amino acids long. Germline-derived CDR1 and CDR2 are SEHNR and FQNEAQ (reference sequence). Here the CDR3 DNA reads TGTGCCAGCAGCGGTACAGGGTCCGGGGAGCTGTTTTTT. As protein: CASSGTGSGELFF.

The genes are TRBV6-5 and TRBJ1-1; a weak D match, TRBD1 (5 bases). Germline V gives CDR1 MNHEY, CDR2 SVGAGI. The CDR3 runs to 14 residues. With 4 bases removed from V and 0 bases from J, the gap between germline ends came to 9 bases. DNA for the CDR3: TGTGCCAGCAGTTGGGGCAGAGTGAACACTGAAGCTTTCTTT. Residues: CASSWGRVNTEAFF.

The rearrangement uses TRBV4-3 and TRBJ2-1; TRBD2 matches 9 bases. Looked up from germline, CDR1 is LGHNA and CDR2 is YSLEER. V trimming: 4 bases; J trimming: 5 bases; junction bases outside the gene matches: 6. There are 15 residues in the CDR3. CDR3: CASSPRLADNNEQFF. In DNA, the CDR3 is TGCGCCAGCAGCCCCCGACTAGCGGATAACAATGAGCAGTTCTTC.

The gene calls are TRBV27 and TRBJ1-1; possible D gene TRBD1, 5 bases. Trimming cost V 6 bases and J 7 bases, with 15 bases left between them. The CDR3 consists of 13 residues. CDR1 MNHEY and CDR2 SMNVEV come from the germline V gene (reference sequence). CDR3 bases: TGTGCCAGCAGCCCCTATCACGACAGTGAAGCTTTCTTT. Amino acids: CASSPYHDSEAFF.

This clone was counted a single time. This chain connects TRBV29-1 to TRBJ2-2; 8 bases fit TRBD1. Looked up from germline, CDR1 is SQVTM and CDR2 is ANQGSEA. This CDR3 has 14 residues. Trimming took 1 base from V and 6 from J; bases not matched to a gene: 4. The CDR3 loop is CSVEGRGRPGELFF. CDR3 DNA: TGCAGCGTTGAAGGCAGGGGGCGACCCGGGGAGCTGTTTTTT.

The rearrangement uses TRBV19 and TRBJ2-2; 9 positions match TRBD1. The CDR3 covers 15 residues. Trimming took 8 bases from V and 5 from J; bases not matched to a gene: 9. Germline CDR1 LNHDA, CDR2 SQIVND (reference sequence). The CDR3 DNA follows: TGTGCCAGTGGGTCACGGGACAGGGAAACCGGGGAGCTGTTTTTT. This codes for CASGSRDRETGELFF.

The rearrangement joins TRBV7-6 to TRBJ2-3; D call uncertain. Germline values: CDR1 SGHVS, CDR2 FNYEAQ. The CDR3 is made up of 12 amino acids. V was cut by 5 bases and J by 0 bases, with 3 bases left in between. CDR3 nucleotide sequence: TGTGCCAGCAGCCTGAGCACAGATACGCAGTATTTT. Translating gives CASSLSTDTQYF.

This clone was counted a single time. The chain is built from TRBV4-3 and TRBJ2-1; tentative D call: TRBD2 (6 bases). The ends were cut back, 4 bases at V and 0 bases at J, with 10 bases in the middle. The length of the CDR3 is 15 residues. Germline CDR1 LGHNA, CDR2 YSLEER. The CDR3 sequence is CASSPGDSSYNEQFF. The CDR3 DNA reads TGCGCCAGCAGCCCGGGGGATAGCTCCTACAATGAGCAGTTCTTC.

The chain joins TRBV30 to TRBJ2-5; D gene uncertain. V dropped 0 bases and J dropped 2 bases, with 7 bases sitting between them. CDR1 and CDR2 (germline): GTSNPN, SVGIG (reference sequence). This CDR3 comprises 13 residues. DNA for the CDR3: TGTGCCTGGAGTGTATGGGATCAAGAGACCCAGTACTTC. Amino acids: CAWSVWDQETQYF.

This chain uses TRBV7-2 with TRBJ2-7; 11 bases map to TRBD2. Looked up from germline, CDR1 is SGHTA and CDR2 is FQGNSA. The CDR3 totals 14 residues. V dropped 6 bases and J dropped 4; count of bases not matched to a gene: 5. For the CDR3, the DNA is TGTGCCAGCAGTCAAGGGACTAGCGGTTACGAGCAGTACTTC. It is translated as CASSQGTSGYEQYF. Complete variable domain (other parts from reference TRBV7-2 and TRBJ2-7): GAGVSQSPSNKVTEKGKDVELRCDPISGHTALYWYRQSLGQGLEFLIYFQGNSAPDKSGLPSDRFSAERTGGSVSTLTIQRTQQEDSAVYLCASSQGTSGYEQYFGPGTRLTVT.